Listed below are T cell receptor beta chains from one sample, sequenced in a study of T-cell reconstitution after alpha-beta-depleted transplantation in children. One entry per CDR3 protein, called by TCRdb with MiXCR from the PCR reads. The table has some 110,000 distinct CDR3 sequences, approximately 10% seen once; the top ten hold roughly a third. The material sequenced was PBMCs, taken before TCRalphabeta/CD19-depleted stem cell transplant. The receptors originated from a boy aged 2 to 10 with acute lymphoblastic leukemia, due to receive a stem cell transplant. CDR3s include the opening cysteine and the closing phenylalanine or tryptophan. A D gene is named only where the DNA matches it firmly. Not every row has a clone size; where given, it reads once, few, many or a size class.

abundance	d_gene	v_gene	j_gene	CDR3aa	CDR3nt
.	TRBD2	TRBV7-3	TRBJ2-1	CASSLMGTSGSDGKQFF	TGTGCCAGCAGCTTAATGGGGACTAGCGGGAGTGATGGCAAGCAGTTCTTC
.	TRBD2	TRBV5-1	TRBJ2-1	CASSLATSAGGNEQFF	TGCGCCAGCAGCTTGGCCACCAGCGCGGGGGGGAATGAGCAGTTCTTC
few	TRBD1	TRBV7-8	TRBJ2-7	CASSFPGQGTYEQYF	TGTGCCAGCAGCTTCCCGGGACAGGGGACCTACGAGCAGTACTTC
.	.	TRBV3-1	TRBJ1-1	CASSHKGRDTEAFF	TGTGCCAGCAGCCATAAAGGCAGGGACACTGAAGCTTTCTTT
.	.	TRBV6-5	TRBJ2-2	CASSFRGVNTGELFF	TGTGCCAGCAGTTTTAGGGGCGTGAACACCGGGGAGCTGTTTTTT
many	.	TRBV5-1	TRBJ2-2	CASSLARLFANTGELFF	TGCGCCAGCAGCTTGGCGCGGCTTTTCGCGAACACCGGGGAGCTGTTTTTT
.	.	TRBV5-1	TRBJ2-5	CASSPPSQEDQETQYF	TGCGCCAGCAGCCCGCCATCACAGGAAGACCAAGAGACCCAGTACTTC
.	TRBD1	TRBV28	TRBJ1-4	CASSPGQGVELFF	TGTGCCAGCAGCCCTGGACAGGGAGTGGAACTGTTTTTT
few	.	TRBV30	TRBJ2-1	CAWSAGAVQFF	TGTGCCTGGAGTGCGGGAGCGGTCCAGTTCTTC
many	.	TRBV5-1	TRBJ2-5	CASTTRGTQYF	TGCGCCAGCACCACGCGGGGGACCCAGTACTTC
few	.	TRBV5-1	TRBJ2-3	CASSWDQATDTQYF	TGCGCCAGCAGCTGGGACCAAGCCACAGATACGCAGTATTTT
few	TRBD2	TRBV20-1	TRBJ2-2	CSARYRGGRTGELFF	TGCAGTGCGCGCTACCGGGGGGGTCGGACCGGGGAGCTGTTTTTT
.	TRBD2	TRBV7-9	TRBJ2-1	CASSFGGRAIDKQFF	TGTGCCAGCAGCTTTGGCGGGAGGGCCATTGACAAGCAGTTCTTC
.	TRBD2	TRBV10-3	TRBJ2-1	CAISEISGNYNEQFF	TGTGCCATCAGTGAGATTAGCGGGAACTACAATGAGCAGTTCTTC
many	.	TRBV12-3/TRBV12-4	TRBJ2-3	CASSPAGDTQYF	TGTGCCAGCAGCCCAGCGGGAGATACGCAGTATTTT
.	.	TRBV7-2	TRBJ1-6	CASSLDSINSPLHF	TGTGCCAGCAGCTTAGATTCGATCAATTCACCCCTCCACTTT
few	.	TRBV5-6	TRBJ1-5	CASSLGTVLGMPQHF	TGTGCCAGCAGCTTGGGAACAGTACTCGGGATGCCCCAGCATTTT
few	.	TRBV28	TRBJ1-2	CASSPNGEGGYTF	TGTGCCAGCAGTCCGAACGGGGAGGGCGGCTACACCTTC
few	TRBD1	TRBV7-9	TRBJ2-3	CASSPYRDSSSTDTQYF	TGTGCCAGCAGCCCATACCGGGACAGTTCTAGCACAGATACGCAGTATTTT
.	TRBD1	TRBV5-1	TRBJ2-1	CASSSRLGTGTSEQFF	TGCGCCAGCAGCTCCAGGTTAGGGACAGGTACAAGTGAGCAGTTCTTC
many	TRBD2	TRBV10-3	TRBJ2-1	CAISDQTSGIGEQFF	TGTGCCATCAGTGATCAGACTAGCGGGATTGGTGAGCAGTTCTTC
.	TRBD2	TRBV5-1	TRBJ2-5	CASSSSSGSGETQYF	TGCGCCAGCAGCTCTTCTAGCGGGAGTGGGGAGACCCAGTACTTC